This TCR beta chain was captured in a study of PD-L1 blockade in urothelial cancer. About the research overall: Males with bladder-origin urothelial cancer made up twenty-five of 29 patients.

Germline CDR1 MNHNY, CDR2 SVGAGI (reference sequence). The V segment lost 4 bases and the J segment 7 bases; nucleotides outside the gene matches: 6. The CDR3 is made up of 13 amino acids. TCRdb keeps only in-frame clones here, not all; method: immunoSEQ multiplex PCR. The sample comprises 80,000 to 100,000 clones, around 76% of which are singletons, and approximately 9.5% rests with the top ten. Patients were living with locally advanced or metastatic urothelial carcinoma. The chain has TRBV6-6 and TRBJ1-1; 7 nucleotides line up with TRBD1. The sequence was obtained from a man between 65 and 79 years old with urothelial cancer. The starting material was PBMCs, obtained around atezolizumab (anti-PD-L1) treatment. Written as DNA, the CDR3 is TGTGCCAGCAGTTTAGGACAGGAGGGTGAAGCTTTCTTT. This translates into CASSLGQEGEAFF.